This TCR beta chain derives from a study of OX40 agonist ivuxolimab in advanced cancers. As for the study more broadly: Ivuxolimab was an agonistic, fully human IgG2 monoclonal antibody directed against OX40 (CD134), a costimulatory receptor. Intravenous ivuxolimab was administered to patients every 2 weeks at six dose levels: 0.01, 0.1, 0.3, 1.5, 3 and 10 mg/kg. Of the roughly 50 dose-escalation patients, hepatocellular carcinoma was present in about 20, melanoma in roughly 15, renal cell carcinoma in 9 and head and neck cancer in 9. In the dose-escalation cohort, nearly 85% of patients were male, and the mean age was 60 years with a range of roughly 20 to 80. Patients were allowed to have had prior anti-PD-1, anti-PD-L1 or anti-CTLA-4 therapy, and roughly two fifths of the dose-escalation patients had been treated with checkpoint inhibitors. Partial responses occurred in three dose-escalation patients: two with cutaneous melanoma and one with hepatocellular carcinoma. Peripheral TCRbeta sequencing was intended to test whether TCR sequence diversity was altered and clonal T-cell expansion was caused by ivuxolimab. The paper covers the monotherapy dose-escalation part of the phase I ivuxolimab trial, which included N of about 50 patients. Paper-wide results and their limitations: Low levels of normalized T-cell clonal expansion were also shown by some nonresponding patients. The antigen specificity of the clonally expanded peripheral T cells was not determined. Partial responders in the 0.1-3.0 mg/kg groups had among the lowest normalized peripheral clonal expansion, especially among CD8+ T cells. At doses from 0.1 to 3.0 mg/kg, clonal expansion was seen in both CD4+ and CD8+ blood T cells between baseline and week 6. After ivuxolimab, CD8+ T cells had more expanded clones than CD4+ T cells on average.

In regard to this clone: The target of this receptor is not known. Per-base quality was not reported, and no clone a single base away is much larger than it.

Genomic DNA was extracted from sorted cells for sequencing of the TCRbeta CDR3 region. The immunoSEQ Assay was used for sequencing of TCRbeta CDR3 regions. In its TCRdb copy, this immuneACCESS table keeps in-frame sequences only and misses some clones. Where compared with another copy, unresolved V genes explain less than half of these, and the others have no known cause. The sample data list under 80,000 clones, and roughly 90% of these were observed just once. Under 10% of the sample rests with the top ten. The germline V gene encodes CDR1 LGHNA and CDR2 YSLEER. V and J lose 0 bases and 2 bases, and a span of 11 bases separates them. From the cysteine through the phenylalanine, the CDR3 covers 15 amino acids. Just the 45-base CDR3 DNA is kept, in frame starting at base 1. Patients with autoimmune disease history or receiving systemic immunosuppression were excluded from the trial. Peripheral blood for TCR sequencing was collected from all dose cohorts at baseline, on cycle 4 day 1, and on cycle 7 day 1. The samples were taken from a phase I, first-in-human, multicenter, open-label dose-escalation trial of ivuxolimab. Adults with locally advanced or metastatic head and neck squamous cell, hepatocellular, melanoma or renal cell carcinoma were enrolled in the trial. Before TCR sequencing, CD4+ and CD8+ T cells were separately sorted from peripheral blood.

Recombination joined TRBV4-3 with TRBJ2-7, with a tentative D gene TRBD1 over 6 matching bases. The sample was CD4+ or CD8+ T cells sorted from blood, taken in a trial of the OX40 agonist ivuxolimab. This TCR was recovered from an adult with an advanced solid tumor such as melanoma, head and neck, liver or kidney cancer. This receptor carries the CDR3 CASSQDKQGAYEQYF. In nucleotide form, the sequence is TGCGCCAGCAGCCAAGATAAACAGGGCGCCTACGAGCAGTACTTC.